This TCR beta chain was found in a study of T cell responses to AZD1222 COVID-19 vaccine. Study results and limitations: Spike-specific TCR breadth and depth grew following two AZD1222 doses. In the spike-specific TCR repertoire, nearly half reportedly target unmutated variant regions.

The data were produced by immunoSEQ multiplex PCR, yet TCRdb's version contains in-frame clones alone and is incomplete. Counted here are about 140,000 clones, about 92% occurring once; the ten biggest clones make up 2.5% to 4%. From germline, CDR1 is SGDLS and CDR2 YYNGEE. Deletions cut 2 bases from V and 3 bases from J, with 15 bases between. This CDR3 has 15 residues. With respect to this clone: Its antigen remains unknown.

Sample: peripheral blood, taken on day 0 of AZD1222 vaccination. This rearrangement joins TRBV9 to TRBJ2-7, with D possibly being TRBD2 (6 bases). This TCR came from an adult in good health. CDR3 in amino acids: CASSVGGESIYEQYF. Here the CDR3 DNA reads TGTGCCAGCAGCGTCGGGGGAGAATCTATCTACGAGCAGTACTTC.